This T cell receptor (beta chain) was documented in a study of graft-versus-host responses after intestinal transplantation. On the study more broadly: Multivisceral, liver-intestinal, or isolated intestinal grafts went to recipients. Recipients across the board were started on anti-thymocyte globulin induction, then kept on tacrolimus and steroids for approximately three years.

Concerning this clone: Its antigen is currently unknown.

Processing of graft tissue released intraepithelial and lamina propria lymphocytes. TCRdb keeps only in-frame clones here, not all; method: immunoSEQ multiplex PCR. Of roughly 5,600 clones listed, under 80% are singletons. Study-wide points: HvG clone declines early post-transplant were associated with peak circulating GvH levels. Detection of GvH clones occurred in recipient marrow, and some had their first appearance in ileum or blood.

The sample here was ileum tissue, taken less than 240 days after intestinal transplant. This clonotype was obtained from a human patient who received an intestinal transplant, so some T cells may come from the graft donor.

CDR3 nucleotides: TGTGCCAGCGCCGGCGGACTAGCGGAACTGTATACGCAGTATTTT. It codes for CASAGGLAELYTQYF. V and J are TRBV7-2 and TRBJ2-3; 10 bases match TRBD2. The ends lost 8 bases at V and 7 bases at J; junction bases unmatched: 12. CDR3 size: 15 residues. Per germline, CDR1 SGHTA and CDR2 FQGNSA.